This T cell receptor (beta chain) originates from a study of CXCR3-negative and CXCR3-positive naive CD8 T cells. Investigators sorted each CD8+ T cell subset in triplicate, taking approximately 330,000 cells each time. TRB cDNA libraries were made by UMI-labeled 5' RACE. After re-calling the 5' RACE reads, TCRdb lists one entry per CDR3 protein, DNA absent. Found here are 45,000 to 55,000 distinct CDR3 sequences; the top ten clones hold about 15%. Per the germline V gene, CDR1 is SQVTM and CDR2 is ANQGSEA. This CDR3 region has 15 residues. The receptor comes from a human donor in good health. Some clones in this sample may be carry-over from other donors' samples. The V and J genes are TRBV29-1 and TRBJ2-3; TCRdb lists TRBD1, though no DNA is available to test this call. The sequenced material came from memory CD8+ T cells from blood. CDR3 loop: CSVERGGYSTDTQYF.